A selection of T cell receptor beta chains follows, all from one sample in a study of blood T cell repertoires in COVID-19. Libraries were prepared by immunoSEQ multiplex PCR; TCRdb keeps only in-frame clonotypes and omits some of them. This table holds about 150,000 clones, around nine tenths found once. The sample comprised peripheral blood. These receptors all come from a human donor in a cohort sampled during active COVID-19. The CDR3 runs from the conserved cysteine through the conserved F or W. D genes are given only for firm matches. Clone size, where shown, is once, few, many, or a class for clones that have expanded.

clone_size j_call v_call d_call cdr3_nt cdr3_aa
- TRBJ2-3 TRBV5-4 TRBD1 TGTGCCAGCAGCCCAGTGCCCACGGGACAGGGCACAGATACGCAGTATTTT CASSPVPTGQGTDTQYF
- TRBJ1-2 TRBV24-1 TRBD1 TGTGCCACCAGTGACCCACAGGGGTCTACCTATGGCTACACCTTC CATSDPQGSTYGYTF
few TRBJ1-6 TRBV28 - TGTGCCAGCACCTTCGGGGGGTTAAATAATTCACCCCTCCACTTT CASTFGGLNNSPLHF
- TRBJ1-3 TRBV19 TRBD1 TGTGCCAGTAGTCCGGACAGGGCTGGAAACACCATATATTTT CASSPDRAGNTIYF
- TRBJ2-7 TRBV11-1 - TGTGCCAGCAGCTTCTACAGGGATTCCTACGAGCAGTACTTC CASSFYRDSYEQYF
- TRBJ2-7 TRBV19 TRBD2 TGTGCCAGTAGCCTAAGGGAGGGGACCTACGAGCAGTACTTC CASSLREGTYEQYF
- TRBJ1-1 TRBV29-1 TRBD1 TGCAGCGTTGTCCCCGGACAGGGTTTCATGAACACTGAAGCTTTCTTT CSVVPGQGFMNTEAFF
- TRBJ1-5 TRBV30 - TGTGCCTGGAGTGTTGGCAGGGAGGTTAAAATGGTGAATCAGCCCCAGCATTTT CAWSVGREVKMVNQPQHF
- TRBJ2-3 TRBV7-8 - TGTGCCAGCAGCCCGCGGGGACTGACGGGGGCAGATACGCAGTATTTT CASSPRGLTGADTQYF
few TRBJ1-2 TRBV6-5 TRBD1 TGTGCCAGCAGTCCCACAGGGGTAGGTGGCTACACCTTC CASSPTGVGGYTF
- TRBJ1-6 TRBV21-1 - TGTGCCAGCAGCAAAGCGACACTGAGCTCCTATAATTCACCCCTCCACTTT CASSKATLSSYNSPLHF
- TRBJ2-5 TRBV11-3 TRBD1 TGTGCCAGCAGCTACACAGGGGGGGAGACCCAGTACTTC CASSYTGGETQYF
- TRBJ2-2 TRBV9 TRBD1 TGTGCCAGCAGCGGCACCCGACAGGGCTATACCGGGGAGCTGTTTTTT CASSGTRQGYTGELFF
once TRBJ2-3 TRBV5-1 TRBD1 TGCGCCAGCAGCTTGTATACGGGACAGGGGGCCGGAAGCACAGATACGCAGTATTTT CASSLYTGQGAGSTDTQYF
- TRBJ2-7 TRBV6-5 TRBD1 TGTGCCAGCAGACAGGGGCTGGAGCAGTACTTC CASRQGLEQYF
few TRBJ1-1 TRBV28 - TGTGCCAGCAGTCCCCGTAGGGGGTGGACTGAAGCTTTCTTT CASSPRRGWTEAFF
few TRBJ1-2 TRBV5-1 - TGCGCCAGCAGCATAGGGACTGCAAACTATGGCTACACCTTC CASSIGTANYGYTF
- TRBJ1-1 TRBV29-1 - TGCAGCGTTGTCGGAGGGGTGCCTGAAGCTTTCTTT CSVVGGVPEAFF
- TRBJ2-5 TRBV7-3 TRBD1 TGTGCCAGCAGCCTCCGGACAGGGCTGGGGGAGACCCAGTACTTC CASSLRTGLGETQYF
once TRBJ1-5 TRBV2 TRBD1 TGTGCCAGCAGTGCCGGACAGGCACGTCAGCCCCAGCATTTT CASSAGQARQPQHF
- TRBJ1-2 TRBV11-3 - TGTGCCAGCAGCTTAGTCCCATACTATGGCTACACCTTC CASSLVPYYGYTF
- TRBJ1-5 TRBV6-5 TRBD1 TGTGCCAGCAGTTACCGGACAGGGCATCAGCCCCAGCATTTT CASSYRTGHQPQHF
- TRBJ1-1 TRBV3-1/TRBV3-2 TRBD1 TGTGCCAGCAGCCGACCGGGACAGGTGAACACTGAAGCTTTCTTT CASSRPGQVNTEAFF